This T cell receptor (beta chain) was identified during a study of T cell clonotyping in hematopoietic cell transplantation. Findings and limits, study-wide: At the given depth, recipient repertoires were over 97% de novo clonotypes. Higher Inverse Simpson Index values in graft donor and pretransplant recipient predicted broader posttransplant TCR diversity. Recipient TCR diversity dropped after transplant; expanded clonotypes rose from day 30 to 180.

The repertoire was sequenced with immunoSEQ multiplex PCR; TCRdb's copy has only in-frame clones and lacks some. In the table there are several thousand clones, 79% of which are singletons. Germline V gene sequence: CDR1 SGDLS, CDR2 YYNGEE. Trimming removed 2 bases from V and 6 bases from J; junction bases left unmatched: 6. This CDR3 is 14 amino acids long. To note about this clone: Antigen specificity is unknown.

Material: peripheral blood mononuclear cells, obtained at the time of graft-versus-host disease after allogeneic stem cell transplant. The receptor was isolated from a female patient aged 50-60 years who had an allogeneic stem cell transplant from an unrelated donor, so the T cells may come from the graft donor. Some clones in this sample may be carry-over from other donors' samples. The rearrangement uses TRBV9 and TRBJ2-7; 9 nucleotides agree with TRBD2. Here the CDR3 DNA reads TGTGCCAGCAGCGTTGTCCCAGCGGGGGGCGAGCAGTACTTC. Its translation is CASSVVPAGGEQYF.